Listed below are T cell receptor beta chains from one sample, sequenced in a study of CD8 T cells in ankylosing spondylitis. Each CDR3 protein is one row after TCRdb ran MiXCR on the 5' RACE reads. The data contain 350,000 to 450,000 distinct CDR3 sequences, about 25% of them singletons. The sequencing input was blood, either unsorted or a sorted T cell fraction (not recorded which). The receptors shown here come from a male donor with ankylosing spondylitis. The CDR3 runs from the conserved cysteine through the conserved F or W. The D gene is left open where the match is weak. A row's size may be missing; if present it is once, few, many or a size class.

d_call: NA; j_call: TRBJ2-1; clone_size: NA; v_call: TRBV2; cdr3_nt: TGTGCCAGCAGTAGGGAAGCGGGTAGAGATGAGCAGTTCTTC; cdr3_aa: CASSREAGRDEQFF
d_call: NA; j_call: TRBJ1-5; clone_size: NA; v_call: TRBV29-1; cdr3_nt: TGCAGCTATCGGACGGACGCGAATCAGCCCCAGCATTTT; cdr3_aa: CSYRTDANQPQHF
d_call: TRBD2; j_call: TRBJ2-3; clone_size: NA; v_call: TRBV5-1; cdr3_nt: TGCGCCAGCAGCTTGGCCCCCTTAGCGGGGACGACCGATACGCAGTATTTT; cdr3_aa: CASSLAPLAGTTDTQYF
d_call: NA; j_call: TRBJ2-4; clone_size: NA; v_call: TRBV12-3/TRBV12-4; cdr3_nt: TGTGCCAGCAGTTTTCGACGGCTAGACGAAGCCAAAAACATTCAGTACTTC; cdr3_aa: CASSFRRLDEAKNIQYF
d_call: NA; j_call: TRBJ2-1; clone_size: many; v_call: TRBV24-1; cdr3_nt: TGTGCCACCAGTGACACGGGACGTTACAATGAGCAGTTCTTC; cdr3_aa: CATSDTGRYNEQFF
d_call: TRBD2; j_call: TRBJ2-1; clone_size: NA; v_call: TRBV7-9; cdr3_nt: TGTGCCAGCAGCCCCAGAGGGGGACTAGCGGGAGTCAATGAGCAGTTCTTC; cdr3_aa: CASSPRGGLAGVNEQFF
d_call: TRBD2; j_call: TRBJ2-3; clone_size: NA; v_call: TRBV18; cdr3_nt: TGTGCCAGCTCACCGTCGAACCCTAGCGGGGACACAGATACGCAGTATTTT; cdr3_aa: CASSPSNPSGDTDTQYF
d_call: NA; j_call: TRBJ2-1; clone_size: few; v_call: TRBV7-8; cdr3_nt: TGTGCCAGCAGCGTGGGCTGGGACAACAGGGAGAGCAGTATTGAGCAGTTCTTC; cdr3_aa: CASSVGWDNRESSIEQFF
d_call: NA; j_call: TRBJ1-1; clone_size: NA; v_call: TRBV6-1; cdr3_nt: TGTGCCAGCAGTGAACGCTGGTACACTGAAGCTTTCTTT; cdr3_aa: CASSERWYTEAFF
d_call: NA; j_call: TRBJ1-1; clone_size: many; v_call: TRBV6-1; cdr3_nt: TGTGCCAGCAAAGAGAACACTGAAGCTTTCTTT; cdr3_aa: CASKENTEAFF
d_call: NA; j_call: TRBJ1-1; clone_size: NA; v_call: TRBV29-1; cdr3_nt: TGCAGCGTTGAAGGGGGGCGGATGAACACTGAAGCTTTCTTT; cdr3_aa: CSVEGGRMNTEAFF
d_call: TRBD1; j_call: TRBJ1-6; clone_size: NA; v_call: TRBV5-1; cdr3_nt: TGCGCCAGCAGCTTGGGGGACAGGAATAATTCACCCCTCCACTTT; cdr3_aa: CASSLGDRNNSPLHF
d_call: NA; j_call: TRBJ2-2; clone_size: NA; v_call: TRBV4-2; cdr3_nt: TGTGCCAGCAGCCAAACCTGGGGCAGGGACACCGGGGAGCTGTTTTTT; cdr3_aa: CASSQTWGRDTGELFF
d_call: TRBD1; j_call: TRBJ1-5; clone_size: NA; v_call: TRBV20-1; cdr3_nt: TGCAGTGCGGCTTCAGGGGGCGGCAATCAGCCCCAGCATTTT; cdr3_aa: CSAASGGGNQPQHF
d_call: NA; j_call: TRBJ2-3; clone_size: few; v_call: TRBV12-3/TRBV12-4; cdr3_nt: TGTGCCAGCAGTTTGCACAGGGTAAATTCAGATACGCAGTATTTT; cdr3_aa: CASSLHRVNSDTQYF
d_call: NA; j_call: TRBJ1-1; clone_size: NA; v_call: TRBV3-1; cdr3_nt: TGTGCCAGCACCCGGGGGGGCGACACTGAAGCTTTCTTT; cdr3_aa: CASTRGGDTEAFF
d_call: TRBD1; j_call: TRBJ1-1; clone_size: few; v_call: TRBV20-1; cdr3_nt: TGCAGTGTTACAGGGGAAATGAACACTGAAGCTTTCTTT; cdr3_aa: CSVTGEMNTEAFF
d_call: NA; j_call: TRBJ1-4; clone_size: few; v_call: TRBV29-1; cdr3_nt: TGCAGCGTTGGGGGTGAAGAAAAACTGTTTTTT; cdr3_aa: CSVGGEEKLFF
d_call: NA; j_call: TRBJ2-7; clone_size: NA; v_call: TRBV3-1; cdr3_nt: TGTGCCAGCAGCCAAACCACCGGGACATACTACGAGCAGTACTTC; cdr3_aa: CASSQTTGTYYEQYF
d_call: TRBD1; j_call: TRBJ2-4; clone_size: many; v_call: TRBV5-1; cdr3_nt: TGCGCCAGCAGCTTAACAGGGGGCGAAAACATTCAGTACTTC; cdr3_aa: CASSLTGGENIQYF
d_call: NA; j_call: TRBJ2-1; clone_size: NA; v_call: TRBV4-2; cdr3_nt: TGTGCCAGCAGCCAAGATGAGTGGGGCAGTGACAATGAGCAGTTCTTC; cdr3_aa: CASSQDEWGSDNEQFF
d_call: NA; j_call: TRBJ2-5; clone_size: NA; v_call: TRBV11-2; cdr3_nt: TGTGCCAGCAGCCCTCAAGTAGCAGAGACCCAGTACTTC; cdr3_aa: CASSPQVAETQYF
d_call: TRBD2; j_call: TRBJ2-3; clone_size: NA; v_call: TRBV15; cdr3_nt: TGTGCCACCAGCAGAGATGGAGTAGCGGGAGGTGATACGCAGTATTTT; cdr3_aa: CATSRDGVAGGDTQYF
d_call: TRBD1; j_call: TRBJ1-2; clone_size: few; v_call: TRBV7-2; cdr3_nt: TGTGCCAGCAGCCCCCGGGACAGGGGAGGGAATGGCTACACCTTC; cdr3_aa: CASSPRDRGGNGYTF
d_call: NA; j_call: TRBJ2-1; clone_size: few; v_call: TRBV28; cdr3_nt: TGTGCCAGCTCAGCATTGGTGGGAGAGCAGTTCTTC; cdr3_aa: CASSALVGEQFF
d_call: TRBD1; j_call: TRBJ2-1; clone_size: NA; v_call: TRBV5-5; cdr3_nt: TGTGCCAGCAGCTTGGTGAGACAGGGGTCGAATGAGCAGTTCTTC; cdr3_aa: CASSLVRQGSNEQFF
d_call: TRBD2; j_call: TRBJ2-1; clone_size: NA; v_call: TRBV4-1; cdr3_nt: TGCGCCAGCACGACTAGCGGGAGGATGGATGAGCAGTTCTTC; cdr3_aa: CASTTSGRMDEQFF
d_call: NA; j_call: TRBJ2-3; clone_size: many; v_call: TRBV12-3/TRBV12-4; cdr3_nt: TGTGCCAGCAGTTTCGGGGGACCAAGCACAGATACGCAGTATTTT; cdr3_aa: CASSFGGPSTDTQYF
d_call: NA; j_call: TRBJ2-3; clone_size: NA; v_call: TRBV20-1; cdr3_nt: TGCAGTGCTAGAAGCTTTTCGGGGGACGGAGACACAGATACGCAGTATTTT; cdr3_aa: CSARSFSGDGDTDTQYF
d_call: NA; j_call: TRBJ1-1; clone_size: few; v_call: TRBV29-1; cdr3_nt: TGCAGCGTTGATCTGGGGGACGAAGCTTTCTTT; cdr3_aa: CSVDLGDEAFF
d_call: NA; j_call: TRBJ1-2; clone_size: NA; v_call: TRBV3-1; cdr3_nt: TGTGCCAGCAGCCAAGAGGGAACCAACTATGGCTACACCTTC; cdr3_aa: CASSQEGTNYGYTF
d_call: NA; j_call: TRBJ2-1; clone_size: few; v_call: TRBV5-1; cdr3_nt: TGCGCCAGCAGCTTGGGAGGGCACTCCTACAATGAGCAGTTCTTC; cdr3_aa: CASSLGGHSYNEQFF
d_call: NA; j_call: TRBJ2-3; clone_size: NA; v_call: TRBV3-1; cdr3_nt: TGTGCCAGCAGCCAAGGTTTCATGGATACGCAGTATTTT; cdr3_aa: CASSQGFMDTQYF
d_call: NA; j_call: TRBJ2-2; clone_size: many; v_call: TRBV10-3; cdr3_nt: TGTGCCATCAGTCTGGGGGGGCCCGACACCGGGGAGCTGTTTTTT; cdr3_aa: CAISLGGPDTGELFF
d_call: NA; j_call: TRBJ2-7; clone_size: many; v_call: TRBV12-3/TRBV12-4; cdr3_nt: TGTGCCAGCAGTTACGGCCAAACTCTAGCGCCTAGCTCCTACGAGCAGTACTTC; cdr3_aa: CASSYGQTLAPSSYEQYF
d_call: NA; j_call: TRBJ1-6; clone_size: few; v_call: TRBV12-3/TRBV12-4; cdr3_nt: TGTGCCAGCAGAAGAGACAGCTCCTATAATTCACCCCTCCACTTT; cdr3_aa: CASRRDSSYNSPLHF
d_call: NA; j_call: TRBJ2-1; clone_size: few; v_call: TRBV2; cdr3_nt: TGTGCCAGCAAAGCAGGGGCCTACAATGAGCAGTTCTTC; cdr3_aa: CASKAGAYNEQFF
d_call: NA; j_call: TRBJ1-2; clone_size: NA; v_call: TRBV27; cdr3_nt: TGTGCCAGCAGTTGGACGCAGGGAGTTGGCTACACCTTC; cdr3_aa: CASSWTQGVGYTF
d_call: NA; j_call: TRBJ1-2; clone_size: NA; v_call: TRBV29-1; cdr3_nt: TGCAGCGTTGGTCTCCTCGTGCTTAACTATGGCTACACCTTC; cdr3_aa: CSVGLLVLNYGYTF
d_call: NA; j_call: TRBJ2-1; clone_size: NA; v_call: TRBV24-1; cdr3_nt: TGTGCCACCAGTGACCAGCCCAATGAGCAGTTCTTC; cdr3_aa: CATSDQPNEQFF
d_call: TRBD2; j_call: TRBJ2-1; clone_size: few; v_call: TRBV9; cdr3_nt: TGTGCCAGCAGCTTCGGGACTAGCTGGTCCAATGAGCAGTTCTTC; cdr3_aa: CASSFGTSWSNEQFF
d_call: NA; j_call: TRBJ1-1; clone_size: NA; v_call: TRBV30; cdr3_nt: TGTGCCTGGAGTGTACTCTCCGGGACTGAAGCTTTCTTT; cdr3_aa: CAWSVLSGTEAFF
d_call: TRBD2; j_call: TRBJ2-1; clone_size: few; v_call: TRBV11-1; cdr3_nt: TGTGCCAGCAGCTTAGCACGGCTAGCGGGAGGGCCCTCCTACAATGAGCAGTTCTTC; cdr3_aa: CASSLARLAGGPSYNEQFF
d_call: NA; j_call: TRBJ2-3; clone_size: few; v_call: TRBV27; cdr3_nt: TGTGCCAGCAGTTTAAGGGCAGGGTCAGGAATCTTAGGCACAGATACGCAGTATTTT; cdr3_aa: CASSLRAGSGILGTDTQYF
d_call: TRBD2; j_call: TRBJ2-7; clone_size: NA; v_call: TRBV5-1; cdr3_nt: TGCGCCAGCAGCCCCGGGACTAACGGAGGCGAGCAGTACTTC; cdr3_aa: CASSPGTNGGEQYF
d_call: NA; j_call: TRBJ1-1; clone_size: few; v_call: TRBV7-2; cdr3_nt: TGTGCCAGCAGCCCGGACGGGACTCCCAGGGGCACTGAAGCTTTCTTT; cdr3_aa: CASSPDGTPRGTEAFF
d_call: TRBD2; j_call: TRBJ2-1; clone_size: few; v_call: TRBV7-9; cdr3_nt: TGTGCCAGCAGCCCCGACCGGGGCGGGAGGTATAATGAGCAGTTCTTC; cdr3_aa: CASSPDRGGRYNEQFF
d_call: TRBD1; j_call: TRBJ1-1; clone_size: NA; v_call: TRBV5-1; cdr3_nt: TGCGCCAGCAGCCCCGTTAGGACAGGGGTGGACACTGAAGCTTTCTTT; cdr3_aa: CASSPVRTGVDTEAFF
d_call: NA; j_call: TRBJ2-2; clone_size: NA; v_call: TRBV5-5; cdr3_nt: TGTGCCAGCAGTAAGCGAGCGGAGTCCGGGGAGCTGTTTTTT; cdr3_aa: CASSKRAESGELFF
d_call: TRBD2; j_call: TRBJ2-1; clone_size: few; v_call: TRBV10-3; cdr3_nt: TGTGCCATCAGTGAGAGACTAGCGGGAGGGGTCGATGAGCAGTTCTTC; cdr3_aa: CAISERLAGGVDEQFF
d_call: NA; j_call: TRBJ1-2; clone_size: NA; v_call: TRBV4-1; cdr3_nt: TGCGCCAGCAGCCAAGCCCGCGTAGGAACGGGCTACACCTTC; cdr3_aa: CASSQARVGTGYTF
d_call: NA; j_call: TRBJ2-3; clone_size: NA; v_call: TRBV11-2; cdr3_nt: TGTGCCAGCAGCCCTCTCACAGGGATCGCAGATACGCAGTATTTT; cdr3_aa: CASSPLTGIADTQYF
d_call: NA; j_call: TRBJ2-5; clone_size: NA; v_call: TRBV20-1; cdr3_nt: TGCAGTGCCCCAAGGGTACAGGGTTCAGAGACCCAGTACTTC; cdr3_aa: CSAPRVQGSETQYF